This T cell receptor (beta chain) was captured in a study of blood T cell repertoires in COVID-19. Study at large: The United States, Italy and Spain provided the acute and convalescent COVID-19 samples. From T cells, B-cell-depleted T cells, or PBMCs came the material, which was cDNA or gDNA.

The ends were cut back, 1 base at V and 6 bases at J, with 10 bases in the middle. The CDR3 is 13 residues long. The germline gives CDR1 GTSNPN, CDR2 SVGIG (reference sequence). Authors' methods: Quantification of nucleated cells was approximated via reference gene primer amplification. This table comes from immunoSEQ multiplex PCR, and its TCRdb copy is limited to in-frame clones, with some not included. V and J calls and clone size are as listed in that table; D and trimming were resolved from the DNA. The data contain some 400,000 clones, 85% to 90% of them singletons. Specimen: peripheral blood. The V and J genes are TRBV30 and TRBJ1-5; maybe TRBD1 (6 bases). This sequence was found in a human donor in a cohort sampled during active COVID-19. CDR3 coding DNA: TGTGCCTGGAGTGCACAGGGATCTCAGCCCCAGCATTTT. Its protein product is CAWSAQGSQPQHF.